What follows is one T cell receptor beta chain and its context. At the DNA level, this CDR3 is encoded by other sequences in the same sample as well. This specimen belongs to a study of shared clonotypes between healthy human individuals. Looked up from germline, CDR1 is KGHSH and CDR2 is LQKENI. The CDR3 contains 11 residues. Trimming removed 6 bases from V and 2 bases from J, with 4 bases in between. Assay: immunoSEQ multiplex PCR; the TCRdb copy retains only in-frame clones and omits some. The table shows approximately 110,000 clones, with roughly 70% occurring only once. Sequencing was done on a sample of memory CD8+ T cells sorted from blood. Subset defined: CD45RO+ cells pooled with CCR7-negative TemRA cells. The chain employs TRBV18 and TRBJ2-5; D ambiguous. This clonotype was sampled from a woman in her twenties or thirties in good health. CDR3 DNA sequence: TGTGCCAGCTCTCCTCAAGAGACCCAGTACTTC. Amino acids: CASSPQETQYF.